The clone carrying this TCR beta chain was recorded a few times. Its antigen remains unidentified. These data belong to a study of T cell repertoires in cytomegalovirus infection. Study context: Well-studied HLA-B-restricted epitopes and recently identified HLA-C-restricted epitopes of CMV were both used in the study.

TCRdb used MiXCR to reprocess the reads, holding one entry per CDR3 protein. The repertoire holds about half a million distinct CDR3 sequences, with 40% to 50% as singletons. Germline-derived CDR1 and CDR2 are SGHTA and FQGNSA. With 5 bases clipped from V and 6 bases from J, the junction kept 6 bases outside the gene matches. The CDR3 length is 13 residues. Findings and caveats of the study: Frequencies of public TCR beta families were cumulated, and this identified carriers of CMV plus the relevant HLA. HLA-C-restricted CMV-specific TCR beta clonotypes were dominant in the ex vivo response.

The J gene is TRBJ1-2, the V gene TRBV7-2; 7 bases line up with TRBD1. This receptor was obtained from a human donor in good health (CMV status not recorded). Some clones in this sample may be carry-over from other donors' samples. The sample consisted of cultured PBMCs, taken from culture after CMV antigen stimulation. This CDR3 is CASSTNRGDGYTF. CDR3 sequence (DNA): TGTGCCAGCAGCACCAACAGGGGTGATGGCTACACCTTC.